The 6 T cell receptor beta chains below all came from one sample that was sequenced in a study of blood T cell repertoires in COVID-19. The data were produced by immunoSEQ multiplex PCR, yet TCRdb's version contains in-frame clones alone and is incomplete. Of around 80,000 clones listed, about four fifths are singletons. The source material was peripheral blood. These receptors originate from a human donor in a cohort sampled during active COVID-19.

The V gene is TRBV18, the J gene TRBJ1-1; D not certain. Germline CDR1 KGHSH, CDR2 LQKENI. The CDR3 covers 14 residues. V was trimmed by 3 bases and J by 3 bases, leaving 11 bases between them. The CDR3 coding sequence is TGTGCCAGCTCACCGTCGGGAGGCGACACTGAAGCTTTCTTT. Translating gives CASSPSGGDTEAFF.

The chain joins TRBV5-1 to TRBJ2-7, with 8 bases lining up with TRBD1. Germline V gene sequence: CDR1 SGHRS, CDR2 YFSETQ. The CDR3 runs 15 residues. The ends lost 0 bases at V and 5 bases at J; junction bases unmatched: 7. The CDR3, as DNA: TGCGCCAGCAGCTTGGAGGGTGACAGGGGCCACGAGCAGTACTTC. Translated: CASSLEGDRGHEQYF.

The J gene is TRBJ2-3, the V gene TRBV29-1; TRBD2 might be the D (6 bases). This CDR3 comprises 13 residues. Trimming removed 0 bases from V and 8 bases from J, with 12 bases in between. CDR1 is SQVTM, CDR2 ANQGSEA, per germline. The CDR3 loop is CSVEDTDGGTQYF. CDR3 bases: TGCAGCGTTGAAGACACGGACGGGGGTACGCAGTATTTT.

CDR3 in DNA: TGTGCCAGCAGCTTAAACCTAGCGGGAGGACTCTACGAGCAGTACTTC. It translates to CASSLNLAGGLYEQYF. The rearrangement joins TRBV9 to TRBJ2-7, with 11 bases fitting TRBD2. V lost 4 bases, J lost 3 bases, and 9 bases stayed unmatched. This CDR3 region has 16 residues. The germline V gene encodes CDR1 SGDLS and CDR2 YYNGEE.

This rearrangement joins TRBV6-5 to TRBJ2-2; 7 bases are a match to TRBD1. Trimming at V came to 0 bases and at J to 4 bases, leaving 5 bases not matched to a gene. This CDR3 comprises 16 residues. CDR1 is MNHEY, CDR2 SVGAGI, per germline. The CDR3 spells CASSYSRQGGTGELFF. The CDR3 DNA reads as TGTGCCAGCAGTTACTCGAGACAGGGCGGCACCGGGGAGCTGTTTTTT.

This rearrangement joins TRBV30 to TRBJ1-2; 9 bases are shared with TRBD1. Germline V gives CDR1 GTSNPN, CDR2 SVGIG (reference sequence). Germline trimming cut 5 bases from V and 5 bases from J; bases unmatched to any gene: 9. The CDR3 consists of 14 residues. The CDR3 bases are TGTGCCTGGGGGGACAGGGCGGCGAGATATGGCTACACCTTC. Translation: CAWGDRAARYGYTF.